Shown below are 32 T cell receptor beta chains from a single sample sequenced in a study of T cells after yellow fever vaccination. MiXCR was run by TCRdb on the 5' RACE reads, yielding one entry per CDR3 protein. The sample includes some 420,000 distinct CDR3 sequences, roughly a sixth of them seen just once. Source: PBMCs, taken before the yellow fever booster vaccination. These receptors were collected from a man between 18 and 29 years old who received the YFV17D yellow fever vaccine.

The chain recombines TRBV28 with TRBJ2-5, with TRBD1 as a possible D gene (5 bases). The V end lost 5 bases, the J end lost 2 bases, and 9 bases lay between the germline ends. The CDR3 sequence is 13 residues long. Per germline, CDR1 MDHEN and CDR2 SYDVKM. The CDR3 DNA reads as TGTGCCAGCAGTATCACAGGTCAAGAGACCCAGTACTTC. It is translated as CASSITGQETQYF.

The chain employs TRBV5-1 and TRBJ2-1; 15 positions match TRBD2. The V gene end was trimmed by 4 bases and the J gene end by 13 bases; junction bases not matched to a gene: 9. CDR3 size: 15 residues. CDR1 is SGHRS, CDR2 YFSETQ, per germline. For the CDR3, the DNA is TGCGCCAGCAGCCCGGGACTAGCGGGGGGCCACTATCAGTTCTTC. Protein sequence: CASSPGLAGGHYQFF.

Only a few counts were recorded for this clonotype. The CDR3 sequence is CASSVAGLGQPQHF. In DNA form, the CDR3 reads TGTGCCAGTTCTGTGGCAGGGTTGGGACAGCCCCAGCATTTT. J is TRBJ1-5 and V is TRBV6-2 or TRBV6-3, with a tentative D call TRBD1 (5 bases). Germline V CDR1 and CDR2: MNHEY, SVGEGT. This CDR3 is built from 14 residues. The V gene lost 9 bases and the J gene lost 7 bases, with 19 bases spanning the gap.

The V gene is TRBV7-2, the J gene TRBJ1-2; tentative D call: TRBD1 (5 bases). V lost 8 bases to trimming and J lost 8 bases, with 24 bases between them. This CDR3 contains 15 residues. Germline values: CDR1 SGHTA, CDR2 FQGNSA. In nucleotides, the CDR3 is TGTGCCAGCTGCCCCCCCGGGGGGACCCAAGGGGGCTACACCTTC. Protein product: CASCPPGGTQGGYTF.

The chain uses TRBV9 and TRBJ2-7; D is unclear. The CDR3 runs to 13 residues. Germline V gives CDR1 SGDLS, CDR2 YYNGEE. V dropped 0 bases and J dropped 2 bases, with 6 bases sitting between them. CDR3 region: CASSVEGTYEQYF. The CDR3 DNA follows: TGTGCCAGCAGCGTAGAAGGAACCTACGAGCAGTACTTC.

This clonotype turned up a few times. The chain has TRBV6-5 and TRBJ2-7; 9 bases fit TRBD1. Germline V gene data show CDR1 as MNHEY and CDR2 as SVGAGI. V gave up 2 bases and J gave up 4 bases; unmatched junction bases: 6. The CDR3 has 15 amino acids. The CDR3 DNA reads TGTGCCAGCAGTTACGGGGTCGGGACAGGGTACGAGCAGTACTTC. Protein: CASSYGVGTGYEQYF.

The chain joins TRBV5-1 to TRBJ1-2; tentatively, D is TRBD1 (5 bases). Germline V gene data show CDR1 as SGHRS and CDR2 as YFSETQ. This CDR3 comprises 15 residues. The V end was cut by 1 base, the J end by 5 bases, with 15 bases between. The CDR3, as DNA: TGCGCCAGCAGCTTGAGTCCGGGGCCCGCGTATGGCTACACCTTC. Translation: CASSLSPGPAYGYTF.

The rearrangement links TRBV7-6 to TRBJ1-1; tentative D call: TRBD1 (5 bases). CDR1 SGHVS and CDR2 FNYEAQ come from the germline V gene. CDR3 length: 14 residues. The V gene lost 2 bases and the J gene lost 4 bases, with 11 bases spanning the gap. CDR3 nucleotide sequence: TGTGCCAGCAGCTTAACTACGGGGCTCACTGAAGCTTTCTTT. This gives the protein CASSLTTGLTEAFF.

The chain is built from TRBV5-1 and TRBJ2-7; 10 bases are shared with TRBD2. J was trimmed by 4 bases and V by 0 bases; bases with no gene match: 13. The V gene's germline CDR1 is SGHRS and CDR2 YFSETQ. CDR3 size: 18 residues. CDR3 in amino acids: CASSLAPTAGGLQYEQYV. In DNA, the CDR3 is TGCGCCAGCAGCTTGGCCCCTACAGCGGGGGGGCTTCAATACGAGCAGTACGTC.

The gene calls are TRBV6-6 and TRBJ2-7, with TRBD1 matching over 7 bases. The CDR3 extends over 13 amino acids. V dropped 7 bases and J dropped 4; count of bases not matched to a gene: 7. CDR1 is MNHNY and CDR2 is SVGAGI in the germline V gene (reference sequence). CDR3 loop: CASKPGQLYEQYV. The CDR3 DNA reads TGTGCCAGCAAGCCGGGACAGCTTTACGAGCAGTACGTC.

This clonotype was detected a few times. The chain employs TRBV7-6 and TRBJ1-4; 9 nucleotides line up with TRBD1. J lost 7 bases, V lost 5 bases, and 8 bases had no gene match. CDR1 SGHVS and CDR2 FNYEAQ come from the germline V gene. The CDR3 runs to 15 residues. CDR3 nucleotide sequence: TGTGCCAGCAGCGTAATGGCGACAGGGGGTGAAAAACTGTTTTTT. Its translation is CASSVMATGGEKLFF.

The chain links TRBV21-1 to TRBJ2-7; the table's D call of TRBD1 was not tested on the DNA. TRBV21-1 is marked as a pseudogene. The CDR3 totals 15 residues. The chain's CDR3 is CASSKVSGLPYEQYF. CDR3 in DNA: TGTGCCAGCAGCAAAGTATCAGGGCTCCCCTACGAGCAGTACTTC.

The chain recombines TRBV7-2 with TRBJ2-3; D may be TRBD1 or TRBD2 (5 bases each). The CDR3 has 13 residues. Trimming pared 5 bases from V and 11 bases from J, leaving 17 bases between. Per germline, CDR1 SGHTA and CDR2 FQGNSA. The CDR3 nucleotides read TGTGCCAGCAGCCCAGGGACGGGCCTTTGGCAGTATTTT. Amino acid sequence: CASSPGTGLWQYF.

In its sample, this clonotype was seen a few times. Relative to the germline gene, one junction end is altered; a read error may explain this. The chain employs TRBV28 and TRBJ1-4; a possible D gene is TRBD1 (5 bases). The CDR3 runs 12 residues. Per germline, CDR1 MDHEN and CDR2 SYDVKM. The CDR3 region is CASSLGAGPDRF. In nucleotides, the CDR3 is TGTGCCAGCAGTTTAGGAGCTGGGCCAGACAGATTT.

This chain uses TRBV20-1 with TRBJ2-5; TRBD2 is a possible D gene (7 bases). CDR3 length: 17 residues. Deletions cut 4 bases from V and 2 bases from J, with 23 bases between. Per germline, CDR1 DFQATT and CDR2 SNEGSKA (reference sequence). The CDR3 bases are TGCAGTGCTAAGGGGGGGGTTCCCCTGATCAGGCAAGAGACCCAGTACTTC. Amino acid sequence: CSAKGGVPLIRQETQYF.

The chain recombines TRBV5-1 with TRBJ2-7; D uncertain. From germline, CDR1 is SGHRS and CDR2 YFSETQ. V lost 10 bases and J 7 bases, leaving 15 bases between the germline ends. The CDR3 is made up of 11 amino acids. CDR3 DNA sequence: TGCGCCCGCAACTTCCCCCTAGAGCAGTACTTC. It encodes CARNFPLEQYF. The variable domain in full, completed from reference TRBV5-1 and TRBJ2-7, reads KAGVTQTPRYLIKTRGQQVTLSCSPISGHRSVSWYQQTPGQGLQFLFEYFSETQRNKGNFPGRFSGRQFSNSRSEMNVSTLELGDSALYLCARNFPLEQYFGPGTRLTVT.

This clonotype appeared a few times. The chain uses TRBV5-4 and TRBJ2-7; the match to TRBD1 covers 11 bases. Germline loops: CDR1 SGHNT, CDR2 YYREEE (reference sequence). The J segment lost 1 base and the V segment lost 3 bases, leaving 6 bases of the junction unmatched. The CDR3 is 16 residues long. CDR3 DNA sequence: TGTGCCAGCAGCTCAGCCGGGACAGGGGGTTCCTACGAGCAGTACGTC. It encodes CASSSAGTGGSYEQYV.

The genes are TRBV12-3 or TRBV12-4 and TRBJ1-1, with D hard to call. Trimming shortened V by 7 bases and J by 1 base, and 13 bases separated the two germline ends. This CDR3 region has 14 residues. The CDR3 sequence is CASNKTPSNTEAFF. CDR3 DNA: TGTGCCAGCAATAAGACACCCTCGAACACTGAAGCTTTCTTT.

This chain links TRBV20-1 with TRBJ1-2, with no clear D. This CDR3 region has 9 residues. The V gene's germline CDR1 is DFQATT and CDR2 SNEGSKA (reference sequence). Deletions cut 6 bases from V and 8 bases from J, with 7 bases between. CDR3 sequence: CSAGFGYTF. Here the CDR3 DNA reads TGCAGTGCAGGGTTCGGCTACACCTTC.

V gene TRBV7-2 combines with J gene TRBJ2-3; D is possibly TRBD1 (6 bases). V was cut by 5 bases and J by 4 bases, with 16 bases left in between. Germline assignment: CDR1 SGHTA and CDR2 FQGNSA. This CDR3 has 15 residues. CDR3 amino acids: CASSRGGGGPDTQYF. CDR3 nucleotide sequence: TGTGCCAGCAGCCGAGGGGGTGGGGGCCCAGATACGCAGTATTTT.

This clonotype was detected only a few times. The rearrangement uses TRBV4-1 and TRBJ1-1, with D possibly being TRBD1 (6 bases). The germline V gene has CDR1 MGHRA and CDR2 YSYEKL. Trimming removed 0 bases from V and 3 bases from J, with 17 bases in between. This CDR3 comprises 17 residues. The CDR3 sequence: CASSQDYPGRGYTEAFF. The CDR3 coding sequence is TGCGCCAGCAGCCAAGATTACCCAGGGAGGGGGTACACTGAAGCTTTCTTT.

In this sample, this clonotype turned up a few times. The chain combines TRBV5-4 with TRBJ2-1, with 15 nucleotides matching TRBD2. Germline CDR1 and CDR2: SGHNT and YYREEE (reference sequence). The CDR3 runs 15 residues. Trimming cost V 5 bases and J 8 bases; bases outside gene matches: 5. DNA for the CDR3: TGTGCCAGCAGACCCGGACTAGCGGGGGGGCATGAGCAGTTCTTC. Translation gives CASRPGLAGGHEQFF.

The genes are TRBV29-1 and TRBJ1-2; D possibly corresponds to TRBD1 (5 bases). Germline V gene lookup returns CDR1 SQVTM and CDR2 ANQGSEA. This CDR3 is built from 12 residues. Trimming took 3 bases from V and 4 from J, leaving 9 bases between them. CDR3 sequence reads: CSVDGASYGYTF. CDR3 DNA: TGCAGCGTTGATGGGGCGTCCTATGGCTACACCTTC.

This clonotype occurred a few times. This chain uses TRBV7-2 with TRBJ2-4; D might be TRBD1 (6 bases). V gave up 4 bases and J gave up 2 bases, with 6 bases separating them. The CDR3 runs to 13 residues. Germline-derived CDR1 and CDR2 are SGHTA and FQGNSA. The CDR3 nucleotides read TGTGCCAGCAGCTGGGACACCAAAAACATTCAGTACTTC. Translating gives CASSWDTKNIQYF.

The table lists this clonotype with a few counts. CDR3 residues: CSASAGQGADGYTF. In DNA, the CDR3 is TGCAGTGCTAGTGCCGGACAGGGGGCGGATGGCTACACCTTC. V is TRBV20-1 and J is TRBJ1-2; 11 positions agree with TRBD1. CDR3 size: 14 residues. Germline V lookup: CDR1 DFQATT, CDR2 SNEGSKA (reference sequence). With V trimmed by 3 bases and J by 6 bases, 6 bases remained unmatched.

J is TRBJ2-4 and V is TRBV5-1; perhaps TRBD1 as D (6 bases). Per germline, CDR1 SGHRS and CDR2 YFSETQ. The length of the CDR3 is 13 residues. V lost 6 bases and J lost 12, with 19 bases in between. The CDR3 loop reads CASTELTGTTQYF. The CDR3 DNA reads TGCGCCAGCACCGAACTTACCGGGACAACTCAGTACTTC.

In its sample, this clonotype was seen a few times. This rearrangement joins TRBV4-2 to TRBJ1-2; TRBD1 might be the D (5 bases). V gave up 1 base and J gave up 4 bases, with 13 bases separating them. Germline lookup yields CDR1 LGHNA and CDR2 YNFKEQ. The CDR3 has 15 amino acids. The DNA for the CDR3 is TGTGCCAGCAGCCAAGCGAGGGGAGGCCTCTATGGCTACACCTTC. Amino acids: CASSQARGGLYGYTF.

This rearrangement joins TRBV2 to TRBJ2-5; TRBD2 matches at 7 bases. Losses at the gene ends were 2 bases for V and 4 bases for J; bases not matched to a gene: 4. The CDR3 has 14 residues. Germline CDR1 and CDR2: SNHLY and FYNNEI. DNA for the CDR3: TGTGCCAGCAGTGAAAATGGCGGGAGAGAGACCCAGTACTTC. Amino acids: CASSENGGRETQYF.

The rearrangement uses TRBV28 and TRBJ2-4; possibly TRBD1 for D (5 bases). CDR1 is MDHEN and CDR2 is SYDVKM in the germline V gene. The CDR3 contains 12 residues. The germline V and J ends were trimmed by 8 bases and 6 bases, with 11 bases remaining between them. The CDR3 coding sequence is TGTGCCAGCCGGCAGGGCGGAAACATTCAGTACTTC. Translation gives CASRQGGNIQYF. The full variable domain, rest sourced from reference TRBV28 and TRBJ2-4, is DVKVTQSSRYLVKRTGEKVFLECVQDMDHENMFWYRQDPGLGLRLIYFSYDVKMKEKGDIPEGYSVSREKKERFSLILESASTNQTSMYLCASRQGGNIQYFGAGTRLSVL.

This clonotype was found a few times. The chain uses TRBV5-1 and TRBJ2-3; D may correspond to TRBD1 or TRBD2 (6 bases each). V gave up 1 base and J gave up 5 bases, with 11 bases separating them. Germline V gene lookup returns CDR1 SGHRS and CDR2 YFSETQ. The CDR3 covers 14 residues. The chain's CDR3 is CASSLLGGGDTQYF. The DNA for the CDR3 is TGCGCCAGCAGCTTGTTGGGGGGCGGAGATACGCAGTATTTT.

In its sample, this clonotype was seen many times. This chain connects TRBV10-3 to TRBJ2-6, with D uncertain. This CDR3 has 15 amino acids. Trimming left V 10 bases short and J 1 base short, with 14 bases between. CDR1 is ENHRY, CDR2 SYGVKD, per germline. The chain's CDR3 is CASRPQLSGANVLTF. CDR3 coding DNA: TGTGCCAGCAGACCACAGTTGTCTGGGGCCAACGTCCTGACTTTC.

The J gene is TRBJ2-1, the V gene TRBV7-2, with D perhaps matching TRBD1 (5 bases). Looked up from germline, CDR1 is SGHTA and CDR2 is FQGNSA. CDR3 length equals 14 residues. Between the trimmed V and J ends, which lost 7 bases and 1 base, there was a span of 11 bases. CDR3 sequence: CASTPDSSYNEQFF. The CDR3 DNA reads as TGTGCCAGCACCCCCGACAGTTCCTACAATGAGCAGTTCTTC. Supplemented by reference TRBV7-2 and TRBJ2-1, the full variable domain reads GAGVSQSPSNKVTEKGKDVELRCDPISGHTALYWYRQSLGQGLEFLIYFQGNSAPDKSGLPSDRFSAERTGGSVSTLTIQRTQQEDSAVYLCASTPDSSYNEQFFGPGTRLTVL.